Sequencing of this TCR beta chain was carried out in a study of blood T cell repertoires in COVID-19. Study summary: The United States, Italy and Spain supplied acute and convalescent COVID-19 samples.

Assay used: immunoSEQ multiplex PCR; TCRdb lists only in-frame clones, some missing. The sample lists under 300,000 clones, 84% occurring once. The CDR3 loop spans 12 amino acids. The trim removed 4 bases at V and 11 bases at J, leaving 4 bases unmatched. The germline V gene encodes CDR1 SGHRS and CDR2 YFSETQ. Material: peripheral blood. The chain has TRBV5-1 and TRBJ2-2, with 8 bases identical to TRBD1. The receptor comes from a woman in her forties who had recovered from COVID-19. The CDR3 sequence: CASSVDRGELFF. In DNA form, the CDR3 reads TGCGCCAGCAGCGTTGACAGGGGAGAGCTGTTTTTT.